Below, 24 T cell receptor beta chains from the same sample are listed, as sequenced in a study of preoperative IRX-2 immunotherapy in early breast cancer. Indicated treatment: preoperative locoregional IRX-2 cytokine immunotherapy. Produced via immunoSEQ multiplex PCR; TCRdb's table is partial and in-frame only. The table records tens of thousands of clones, under 90% of them present only once. This specimen consisted of tumor tissue, obtained after IRX-2 immunotherapy. The receptors were gathered from a human donor with breast cancer.

The J gene is TRBJ2-3, the V gene TRBV7-1; a weak D match, TRBD2 (5 bases). TRBV7-1 is classed as an ORF, of uncertain function. This CDR3 is 17 amino acids long. The V gene lost 4 bases and the J gene lost 1 base, with 18 bases spanning the gap. The CDR3 protein is CASSLLNGKRGTDTQYF. CDR3 DNA sequence: TGTGCCAGCAGCTTATTAAACGGGAAGAGGGGCACAGATACGCAGTATTTT.

The chain uses TRBV1 and TRBJ2-5; the table's D call TRBD2 went unverified against the DNA. TRBV1 represents a pseudogene. The CDR3 extends over 17 amino acids. The CDR3 DNA follows: TGCGCCAGCAGCCAAACAAATATAGCGGGGGCCCAAGAGACCCAGTACTTC. Residues: CASSQTNIAGAQETQYF.

The V and J genes are TRBV6-8 and TRBJ2-4; 8 bases line up with TRBD1. The V gene's germline CDR1 is MNHGY and CDR2 SAAAGT. This CDR3 comprises 17 residues. V lost 5 bases to trimming and J lost 0 bases; unmatched junction nucleotides: 9. CDR3 DNA: TGTGCCAGCAGTACCGACAGGGGTCCAGTAGCCAAAAACATTCAGTACTTC. It yields the protein CASSTDRGPVAKNIQYF.

This clone was seen only once. The rearrangement uses TRBV19 and TRBJ2-3, with 13 bases lining up with TRBD2. The V and J ends lost 8 bases and 6 bases, in that order; junction bases with no gene match: 14. Germline assignment: CDR1 LNHDA and CDR2 SQIVND (reference sequence). The CDR3 has 17 residues. CDR3 protein: CASSRRTSGRGVDTQYF. CDR3 coding DNA: TGTGCCAGTTCGAGACGGACTAGCGGGAGAGGCGTGGATACGCAGTATTTT.

The CDR3 bases are TGTGCCTGGGGGGGCGGGAGGAGCTCCTACAATGAGCAGTTCTTC. Translation: CAWGGGRSSYNEQFF. The chain joins TRBV30 to TRBJ2-1, with 8 bases that match TRBD2. The CDR3 runs to 15 residues. Trimming cost V 5 bases and J 0 bases; bases outside gene matches: 6. The germline CDR1 and CDR2 sequences are GTSNPN and SVGIG (reference sequence).

The gene calls are TRBV19 and TRBJ1-1; D gene unclear. The CDR3 contains 14 residues. The germline V gene encodes CDR1 LNHDA and CDR2 SQIVND (reference sequence). With 3 bases removed from V and 4 bases from J, the gap between germline ends came to 12 bases. The CDR3 nucleotides are TGTGCCAGTAGTATTCTCTACAGCGCCACTGAAGCTTTCTTT. This sequence encodes CASSILYSATEAFF.

The J gene is TRBJ2-5, the V gene TRBV5-1; 12 bases line up with TRBD2. Germline V CDR1 and CDR2: SGHRS, YFSETQ. The CDR3 loop spans 16 amino acids. J lost 5 bases, V lost 4 bases, and 9 bases had no gene match. In DNA form, the CDR3 reads TGCGCCAGCAGCCCCGAACTTCTAGCGGGGGGGGAGACCCAGTACTTC. Its protein is CASSPELLAGGETQYF.

The chain is built from TRBV30 and TRBJ2-2, with a tentative D call TRBD1 (5 bases). The ends were cut back, 6 bases at V and 4 bases at J, with 12 bases in the middle. This CDR3 spans 13 amino acids. CDR1 is GTSNPN, CDR2 SVGIG, per germline (reference sequence). The CDR3 spells CACDRRGTGELFF. For the CDR3, the DNA is TGTGCCTGTGACAGACGAGGCACCGGGGAGCTGTTTTTT.

This rearrangement joins TRBV14 to TRBJ2-5; D is possibly TRBD1 (7 bases). This CDR3 comprises 14 residues. The V and J ends lost 6 bases and 1 base respectively, with 12 bases between them. Germline V gene data show CDR1 as SGHDN and CDR2 as FVKESK. The CDR3 loop reads CASRGGQSQETQYF. The CDR3 nucleotides are TGTGCCAGCAGGGGGGGACAGTCCCAAGAGACCCAGTACTTC.

This clone was recorded a few times. V and J are TRBV5-1 and TRBJ1-2; 8 positions match TRBD1. The CDR3 runs 14 residues. Germline trimming cut 4 bases from V and 2 bases from J; bases unmatched to any gene: 4. Germline CDR1 SGHRS, CDR2 YFSETQ. In nucleotides, the CDR3 is TGCGCCAGCAGCCCCTGGACAGGGAACTATGGCTACACCTTC. Translating it yields CASSPWTGNYGYTF.

This clone was counted a single time. V usage is TRBV19 and J usage is TRBJ2-1; TRBD2 matches 10 bases. Germline V CDR1 and CDR2: LNHDA, SQIVND (reference sequence). V gave up 8 bases and J gave up 10 bases; unmatched junction bases: 11. The CDR3 contains 14 residues. CDR3 coding DNA: TGTGCCAGTCGACAGCGGGAGGGCCTCGGGGAGCAGTTCTTC. The encoded protein is CASRQREGLGEQFF.

This chain connects TRBV19 to TRBJ1-2; no clear D gene. CDR1 and CDR2 from the germline V gene are LNHDA and SQIVND (reference sequence). Between the trimmed V and J ends, which lost 0 bases and 4 bases, there was a span of 9 bases. This CDR3 region has 14 residues. CDR3 coding DNA: TGTGCCAGTAGTATAGATCGAGGGTCCTATGGCTACACCTTC. Residues: CASSIDRGSYGYTF. The whole variable domain, filled in from reference TRBV19 and TRBJ1-2, reads DGGITQSPKYLFRKEGQNVTLSCEQNLNHDAMYWYRQDPGQGLRLIYYSQIVNDFQKGDIAEGYSVSREKKESFPLTVTSAQKNPTAFYLCASSIDRGSYGYTFGSGTRLTVV.

This clone was seen a single time. The chain has TRBV5-1 and TRBJ1-4; weak D call: TRBD1 (6 bases). Germline CDR1 and CDR2: SGHRS and YFSETQ. V lost 4 bases and J 0 bases, leaving 13 bases between the germline ends. This CDR3 is built from 16 residues. CDR3 nucleotides: TGCGCCAGCAGCCCTCGGACAGCCTCAACTAATGAAAAACTGTTTTTT. Translation gives CASSPRTASTNEKLFF.

The CDR3 loop reads CASSSLPASGSTDTQYF. CDR3 in DNA: TGTGCCAGCAGTTCATTACCCGCTAGCGGAAGCACAGATACGCAGTATTTT. The chain recombines TRBV11-3 with TRBJ2-3; 7 nucleotides agree with TRBD2. There are 17 residues in the CDR3. Germline V gene lookup returns CDR1 SGHNT and CDR2 YENEEA. With V trimmed by 6 bases and J by 0 bases, 12 bases remained unmatched.

The rearrangement uses TRBV7-5 and TRBJ2-3; the table's D call, TRBD1, was not checked against the DNA. TRBV7-5 is deemed a pseudogene. The CDR3 spans 15 residues. CDR3 bases: TGTGCCAGCAGCTTAAGGGACAGCCGCACAGATACGCAGTATTTT. The encoded protein is CASSLRDSRTDTQYF.

V gene TRBV6-8 combines with J gene TRBJ2-7, with D perhaps matching TRBD2 (5 bases). The CDR3 is 15 amino acids. Trimming took off 7 bases at V and 7 bases at J, with 23 bases between the two ends. Germline V gene sequence: CDR1 MNHGY, CDR2 SAAAGT. CDR3 residues: CASKTGSSGWGEQYF. DNA of the CDR3: TGTGCCAGCAAGACCGGGTCGTCGGGGTGGGGAGAGCAGTACTTC.

The J gene is TRBJ1-4, the V gene TRBV11-3; D is undetermined. The germline gives CDR1 SGHNT, CDR2 YENEEA. The V end was cut by 5 bases, the J end by 4 bases, with 14 bases between. The CDR3 extends over 15 amino acids. CDR3 loop: CASSPRGASNEKLFF. The CDR3 coding sequence is TGTGCCAGCAGCCCACGGGGAGCCAGTAATGAAAAACTGTTTTTT.

The chain is built from TRBV7-7 and TRBJ2-7, with D maybe TRBD2 (6 bases). The CDR3 spans 14 residues. V lost 3 bases and J lost 7, with 16 bases in between. Germline V gene lookup returns CDR1 SSHAT and CDR2 FNYEAQ (reference sequence). Written as DNA, the CDR3 is TGTGCCAGCAGCTTGGAGGGCCATAAAATAGAGCAGTACGTC. Amino acid sequence: CASSLEGHKIEQYV.

This clone came up once. The chain links TRBV19 to TRBJ1-6; D ambiguous. CDR3 length: 12 amino acids. Germline values: CDR1 LNHDA, CDR2 SQIVND (reference sequence). Deletions cut 1 base from V and 9 bases from J, with 4 bases between. For the CDR3, the DNA is TGTGCCAGTAGTATAGGAGGTTCACCCCTCCACTTT. This sequence encodes CASSIGGSPLHF.

This chain connects TRBV28 to TRBJ1-6; D perhaps matches TRBD1 (5 bases). Germline loops: CDR1 MDHEN, CDR2 SYDVKM. This CDR3 is 15 amino acids long. V lost 5 bases and J 10 bases, leaving 18 bases between the germline ends. This chain's CDR3 is CASSIGGAAGSPLHF. CDR3 in DNA: TGTGCCAGCAGTATAGGCGGGGCAGCGGGGTCACCCCTCCACTTT.

V and J are TRBV11-3 and TRBJ1-5; D perhaps matches TRBD1 (5 bases). V gave up 5 bases and J gave up 5 bases, with 16 bases separating them. The germline V gene encodes CDR1 SGHNT and CDR2 YENEEA. The CDR3 runs 15 residues. In nucleotides, the CDR3 is TGTGCCAGCAGCGCGGGTGGGACCAATGATCAGCCCCAGCATTTT. This gives the protein CASSAGGTNDQPQHF.

V is TRBV30 and J is TRBJ2-5; 9 bases fit TRBD1. J lost 4 bases, V lost 5 bases, and 5 bases had no gene match. Germline assignment: CDR1 GTSNPN and CDR2 SVGIG (reference sequence). The CDR3 contains 13 residues. CDR3 sequence: CAWDRGDRETQYF. Written as DNA, the CDR3 is TGTGCCTGGGACAGGGGGGATAGAGAGACCCAGTACTTC.

The CDR3 DNA reads TGTGCCAGCACCCCCTGGGGGAACTCCTACGAGCAGTACGTC. It specifies CASTPWGNSYEQYV. The chain employs TRBV6-8 and TRBJ2-7; TRBD1 or TRBD2 may be the D gene (5 bases each). Germline V lookup: CDR1 MNHGY, CDR2 SAAAGT. V was trimmed by 7 bases and J by 0 bases, leaving 13 bases between them. The CDR3 contains 14 residues.

DNA for the CDR3: TGTGCCAGCAGCTGGGGTGACAGGGCGGTCACTGAAGCTTTCTTT. It specifies CASSWGDRAVTEAFF. The genes are TRBV11-3 and TRBJ1-1; 7 bases are shared with TRBD1. Germline V gene data show CDR1 as SGHNT and CDR2 as YENEEA. The V and J ends lost 4 bases and 4 bases, in that order; junction bases with no gene match: 9. The CDR3 runs to 15 residues.